These 9 T cell receptor beta chains came from one sample sequenced in a study of human T cells and chemical hapten exposure. TCRdb passed the RACE reads through MiXCR, listing each CDR3 protein once. The table shows about 140,000 distinct CDR3 sequences, with approximately 10% occurring only once. Time point denoted: patch test 2, 6 weeks after DPC sensitization. The treatment here: therapeutic diphenylcyclopropenone sensitization with weekly scalp DPC. The starting material was whole blood, obtained in connection with sensitization to the hapten diphenylcyclopropenone (DPC). The source of these receptors is a woman aged 50 to 60 with alopecia areata. Some clones in this sample may be carry-over from other donors' samples.

This clonotype was picked up many times. The rearrangement links TRBV12-3 or TRBV12-4 to TRBJ2-7, with D possibly matching TRBD2 (6 bases). The CDR3 runs to 14 residues. The V gene lost 6 bases and the J gene lost 0 bases, with 12 bases spanning the gap. The chain's CDR3 is CASSRGLRSYEQYF. The CDR3 DNA is TGTGCCAGCAGCCGGGGACTGCGCTCCTACGAGCAGTACTTC.

The sample holds a few counts of this clonotype. This chain uses TRBV5-1 with TRBJ2-7; D perhaps matches TRBD2 (5 bases). With 0 bases removed from V and 6 bases from J, the gap between germline ends came to 13 bases. The germline V gene has CDR1 SGHRS and CDR2 YFSETQ. This CDR3 spans 14 amino acids. The CDR3 nucleotides are TGCGCCAGCAGCTTGGGCGGCCCCCGGGGCGAGCAGTACTTC. The encoded protein is CASSLGGPRGEQYF.

The table lists this clonotype with a few counts. This sequence joins TRBV10-3 and TRBJ1-5, with 10 nucleotides matching TRBD1. Germline-derived CDR1 and CDR2 are ENHRY and SYGVKD. J lost 0 bases, V lost 3 bases, and 2 bases had no gene match. The CDR3 is 16 residues long. In nucleotides, the CDR3 is TGTGCCATCAGTGACCGGGACAGGGGTAGCAATCAGCCCCAGCATTTT. Translating it yields CAISDRDRGSNQPQHF.

The chain uses TRBV7-9 and TRBJ2-2; D not resolved. This CDR3 spans 13 amino acids. Germline loops: CDR1 SEHNR, CDR2 FQNEAQ (reference sequence). Trimming removed 1 base at V and 3 bases at J, with 3 bases between. CDR3 DNA: TGTGCCAGCAGCTTAGGTTACACCGGGGAGCTGTTTTTT. This sequence encodes CASSLGYTGELFF.

The chain employs TRBV11-2 and TRBJ2-7, with 7 bases aligning to TRBD1. Germline lookup yields CDR1 SGHAT and CDR2 FQNNGV. The CDR3 has 15 residues. The V segment lost 4 bases and the J segment 6 bases; nucleotides outside the gene matches: 12. The CDR3 bases are TGTGCCAGCAGCTCGGGACAGTTTGTTTCGGGCGAGCAGTACTTC. It codes for CASSSGQFVSGEQYF. Using reference TRBV11-2 and TRBJ2-7 for the parts outside the CDR3, the full variable domain is EAGVAQSPRYKIIEKRQSVAFWCNPISGHATLYWYQQILGQGPKLLIQFQNNGVVDDSQLPKDRFSAERLKGVDSTLKIQPAKLEDSAVYLCASSSGQFVSGEQYFGPGTRLTVT.

This clonotype has ten or more counts. This chain joins TRBV28 and TRBJ2-7; TRBD1 agrees at 9 bases. V gave up 7 bases and J gave up 6 bases; unmatched junction bases: 4. The CDR3 totals 12 residues. Germline-derived CDR1 and CDR2 are MDHEN and SYDVKM. In DNA form, the CDR3 reads TGTGCCAGCATCCCGACAGGGGGCGAGCAGTACTTC. This codes for CASIPTGGEQYF.

The table lists this clonotype with many counts. This chain uses TRBV12-3 or TRBV12-4 with TRBJ2-5; D is undetermined. This CDR3 spans 11 amino acids. V was trimmed by 4 bases and J by 5 bases, leaving 5 bases between them. CDR3 sequence: CASSWAETQYF. The CDR3 DNA sequence: TGTGCCAGCAGTTGGGCGGAGACCCAGTACTTC.

This clonotype occurred many times. CDR3 region: CASRGGQGGQPQHF. In DNA form, the CDR3 reads TGTGCCAGCAGGGGAGGACAGGGAGGACAGCCCCAGCATTTT. V gene TRBV2 combines with J gene TRBJ1-5; TRBD1 matches 8 bases. V shed 6 bases and J 7 bases; nucleotides not matched to a gene: 8. The CDR3 runs 14 residues. Germline V lookup: CDR1 SNHLY, CDR2 FYNNEI.

V gene TRBV19 combines with J gene TRBJ2-7, with a weak D call TRBD1 (5 bases). Per the germline V gene, CDR1 is LNHDA and CDR2 is SQIVND (reference sequence). This CDR3 contains 15 residues. V dropped 3 bases and J dropped 3 bases, with 15 bases sitting between them. CDR3 nucleotide sequence: TGTGCCAGTAGTATTTCCCCGACAGCAAACTACGAGCAGTACTTC. It specifies CASSISPTANYEQYF.